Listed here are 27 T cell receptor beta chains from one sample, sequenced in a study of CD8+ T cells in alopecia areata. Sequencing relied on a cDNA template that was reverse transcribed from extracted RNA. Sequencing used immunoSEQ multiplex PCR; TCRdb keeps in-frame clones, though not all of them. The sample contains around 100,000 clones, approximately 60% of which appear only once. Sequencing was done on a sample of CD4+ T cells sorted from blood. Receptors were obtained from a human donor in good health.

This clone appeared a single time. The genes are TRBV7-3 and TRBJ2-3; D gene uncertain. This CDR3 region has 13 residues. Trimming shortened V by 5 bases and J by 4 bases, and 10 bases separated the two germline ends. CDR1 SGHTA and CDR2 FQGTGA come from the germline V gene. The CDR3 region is CASSLKGADTQYF. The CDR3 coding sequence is TGTGCCAGCAGCCTAAAGGGTGCAGATACGCAGTATTTT. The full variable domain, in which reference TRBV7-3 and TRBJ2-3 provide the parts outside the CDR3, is GAGVSQTPSNKVTEKGKYVELRCDPISGHTALYWYRQSLGQGPEFLIYFQGTGAADDSGLPNDRFFAVRPEGSVSTLKIQRTERGDSAVYLCASSLKGADTQYFGPGTRLTVL.

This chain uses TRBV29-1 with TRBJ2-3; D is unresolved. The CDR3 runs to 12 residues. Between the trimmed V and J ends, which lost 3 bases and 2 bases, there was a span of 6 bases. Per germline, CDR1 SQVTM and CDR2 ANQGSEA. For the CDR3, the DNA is TGCAGCGTTGAGCCCTACACAGATACGCAGTATTTT. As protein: CSVEPYTDTQYF.

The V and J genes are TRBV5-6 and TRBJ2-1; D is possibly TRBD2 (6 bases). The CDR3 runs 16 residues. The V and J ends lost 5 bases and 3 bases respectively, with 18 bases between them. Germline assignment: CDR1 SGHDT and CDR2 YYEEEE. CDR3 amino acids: CASRKRAKAYYNEQFF. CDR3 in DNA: TGTGCCAGCAGAAAGCGGGCGAAAGCGTACTACAATGAGCAGTTCTTC.

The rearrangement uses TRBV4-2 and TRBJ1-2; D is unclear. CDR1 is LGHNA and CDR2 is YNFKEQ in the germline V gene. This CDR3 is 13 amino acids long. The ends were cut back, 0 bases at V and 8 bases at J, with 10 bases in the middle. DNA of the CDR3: TGTGCCAGCAGCCAAGATAAGGGAGTGGGCTACACCTTC. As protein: CASSQDKGVGYTF.

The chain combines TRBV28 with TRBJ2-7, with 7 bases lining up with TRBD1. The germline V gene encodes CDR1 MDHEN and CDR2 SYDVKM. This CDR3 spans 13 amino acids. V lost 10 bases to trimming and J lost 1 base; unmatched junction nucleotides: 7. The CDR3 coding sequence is TGTGCCATCCTGGACAGGTTTTCCTACGAGCAGTACTTC. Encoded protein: CAILDRFSYEQYF.

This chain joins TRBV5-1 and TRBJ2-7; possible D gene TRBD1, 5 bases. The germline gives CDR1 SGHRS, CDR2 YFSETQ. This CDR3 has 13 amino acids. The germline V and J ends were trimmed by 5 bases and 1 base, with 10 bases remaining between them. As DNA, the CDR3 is TGCGCCAGCAGTAACGCAGGGTCCTACGAGCAGTACTTC. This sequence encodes CASSNAGSYEQYF.

CDR3 in DNA: TGCGCCAGCAGCTTGGACGGCCTTAATTCACCCCTCCACTTT. This translates into CASSLDGLNSPLHF. The chain employs TRBV5-1 and TRBJ1-6; D is undetermined. Germline V gene sequence: CDR1 SGHRS, CDR2 YFSETQ. With 0 bases removed from V and 6 bases from J, the gap between germline ends came to 7 bases. The CDR3 is 14 amino acids.

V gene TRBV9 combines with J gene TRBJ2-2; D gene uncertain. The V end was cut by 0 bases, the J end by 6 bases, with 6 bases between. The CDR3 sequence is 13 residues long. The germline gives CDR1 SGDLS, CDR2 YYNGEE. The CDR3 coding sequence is TGTGCCAGCAGCGTAGTTGGGTCCGGGGAGCTGTTTTTT. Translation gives CASSVVGSGELFF.

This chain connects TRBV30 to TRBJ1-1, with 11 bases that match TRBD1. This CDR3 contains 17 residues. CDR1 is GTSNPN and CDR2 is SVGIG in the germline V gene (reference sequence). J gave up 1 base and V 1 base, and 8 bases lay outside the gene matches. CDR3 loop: CAWSGPGQGARNTEAFF. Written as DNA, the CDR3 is TGTGCCTGGAGTGGCCCAGGACAGGGGGCGCGGAACACTGAAGCTTTCTTT.

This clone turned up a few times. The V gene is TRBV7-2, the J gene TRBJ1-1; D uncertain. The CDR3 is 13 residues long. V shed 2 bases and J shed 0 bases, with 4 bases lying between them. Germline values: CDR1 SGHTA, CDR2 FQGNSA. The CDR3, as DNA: TGTGCCAGCAGCTTATTAATGAACACTGAAGCTTTCTTT. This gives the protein CASSLLMNTEAFF.

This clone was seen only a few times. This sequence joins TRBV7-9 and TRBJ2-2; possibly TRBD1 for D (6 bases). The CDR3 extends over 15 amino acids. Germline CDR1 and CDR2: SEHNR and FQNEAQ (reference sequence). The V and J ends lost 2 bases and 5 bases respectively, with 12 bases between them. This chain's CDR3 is CASSLTTGSTGELFF. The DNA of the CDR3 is TGTGCCAGCAGCTTAACGACAGGAAGTACCGGGGAGCTGTTTTTT.

The chain's CDR3 is CASSLEDRNYGYTF. CDR3 DNA: TGTGCCAGCAGCTTAGAGGACAGGAACTATGGCTACACCTTC. The rearrangement links TRBV5-6 to TRBJ1-2, with 7 bases identical to TRBD1. The germline CDR1 and CDR2 sequences are SGHDT and YYEEEE. The CDR3 is 14 residues long. V was pared by 2 bases and J by 2 bases, with 3 bases of the junction left unmatched.

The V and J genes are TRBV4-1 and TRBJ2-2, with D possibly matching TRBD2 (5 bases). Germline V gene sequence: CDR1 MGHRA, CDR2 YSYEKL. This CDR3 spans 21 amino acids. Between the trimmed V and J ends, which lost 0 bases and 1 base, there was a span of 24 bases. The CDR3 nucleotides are TGCGCCAGCAGCCAAGAGCCCCCACGGGAAGGGCGAGCGGAGAACACCGGGGAGCTGTTTTTT. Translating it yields CASSQEPPREGRAENTGELFF.

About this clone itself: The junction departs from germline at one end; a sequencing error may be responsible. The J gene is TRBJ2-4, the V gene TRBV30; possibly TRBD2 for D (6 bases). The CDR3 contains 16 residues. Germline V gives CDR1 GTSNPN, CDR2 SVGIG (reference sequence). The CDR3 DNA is TGTGCCTGGAGTAGGAGGGGCGGAATAGCCAAAAACGTTCAGTACTTC. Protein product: CAWSRRGGIAKNVQYF.

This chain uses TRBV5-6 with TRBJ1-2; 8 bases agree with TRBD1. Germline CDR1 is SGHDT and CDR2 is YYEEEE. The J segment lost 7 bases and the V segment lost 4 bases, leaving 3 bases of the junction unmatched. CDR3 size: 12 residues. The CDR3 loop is CASSGQGRGYTF. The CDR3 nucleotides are TGTGCCAGCAGCGGACAGGGCCGTGGCTACACCTTC.

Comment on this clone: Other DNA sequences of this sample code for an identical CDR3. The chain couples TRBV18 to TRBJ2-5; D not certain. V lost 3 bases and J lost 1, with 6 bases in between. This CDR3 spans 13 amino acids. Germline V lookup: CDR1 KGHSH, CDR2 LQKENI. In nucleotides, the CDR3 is TGTGCCAGCTCACCCGGTAGCCAAGAGACCCAGTACTTC. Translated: CASSPGSQETQYF.

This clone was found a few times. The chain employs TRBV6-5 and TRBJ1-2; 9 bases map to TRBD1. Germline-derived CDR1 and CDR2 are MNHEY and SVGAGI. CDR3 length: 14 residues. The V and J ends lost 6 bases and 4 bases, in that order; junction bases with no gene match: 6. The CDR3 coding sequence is TGTGCCAGCAGGCTCGGACAGGGGACCTATGGCTACACCTTC. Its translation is CASRLGQGTYGYTF.

The CDR3 DNA follows: TGTGCCAGCAGCTCCATGCCGGGACAACCCTACCAAGAGCAGTACTTC. This translates into CASSSMPGQPYQEQYF. V gene TRBV7-8 combines with J gene TRBJ2-7, with D possibly TRBD1 on 6 matching bases. V lost 4 bases and J 7 bases, leaving 23 bases between the germline ends. Germline V gene data show CDR1 as SGHVS and CDR2 as FQNEAQ. The CDR3 sequence is 16 residues long.

CDR3 region: CASSLTIGDYNSPLHF. The CDR3 coding sequence is TGCGCCAGCAGCTTGACGATCGGCGACTATAATTCACCCCTCCACTTT. The gene calls are TRBV5-1 and TRBJ1-6; D gene uncertain. The CDR3 totals 16 residues. Trimming removed 1 base from V and 3 bases from J, with 11 bases in between. Germline CDR1 and CDR2: SGHRS and YFSETQ. Drawing the rest from reference TRBV5-1 and TRBJ1-6, the complete variable domain is KAGVTQTPRYLIKTRGQQVTLSCSPISGHRSVSWYQQTPGQGLQFLFEYFSETQRNKGNFPGRFSGRQFSNSRSEMNVSTLELGDSALYLCASSLTIGDYNSPLHFGNGTRLTVT.

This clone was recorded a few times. CDR3 region: CASSPAPRGNQPQHF. CDR3 nucleotides: TGCGCCAGCAGCCCAGCCCCGCGGGGCAATCAGCCCCAGCATTTT. The V and J genes are TRBV5-1 and TRBJ1-5; D gene uncertain. The CDR3 contains 15 residues. V was trimmed by 4 bases and J by 2 bases, leaving 13 bases between them. Germline V lookup: CDR1 SGHRS, CDR2 YFSETQ.

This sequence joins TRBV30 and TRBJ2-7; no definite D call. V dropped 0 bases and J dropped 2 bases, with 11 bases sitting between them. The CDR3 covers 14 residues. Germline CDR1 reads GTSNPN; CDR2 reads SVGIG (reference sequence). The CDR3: CAWSVRGLTYEQYF. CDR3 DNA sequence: TGTGCCTGGAGTGTACGTGGCTTAACCTACGAGCAGTACTTC.

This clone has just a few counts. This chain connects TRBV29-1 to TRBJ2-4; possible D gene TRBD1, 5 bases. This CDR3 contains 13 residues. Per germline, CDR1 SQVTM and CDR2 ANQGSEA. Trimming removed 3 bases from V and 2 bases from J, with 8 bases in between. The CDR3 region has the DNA TGCAGCGTTGAGGCAGGGACCAAAAACATTCAGTACTTC. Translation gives CSVEAGTKNIQYF.

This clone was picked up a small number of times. The CDR3: CASSRDRGSPLHF. The DNA of the CDR3 is TGTGCCAGCAGTCGGGATAGGGGATCACCCCTCCACTTT. The chain combines TRBV2 with TRBJ1-6, with D possibly being TRBD1 (5 bases). CDR1 and CDR2 (germline): SNHLY, FYNNEI. Trimming took off 5 bases at V and 10 bases at J, with 12 bases between the two ends. The CDR3 is 13 residues long.

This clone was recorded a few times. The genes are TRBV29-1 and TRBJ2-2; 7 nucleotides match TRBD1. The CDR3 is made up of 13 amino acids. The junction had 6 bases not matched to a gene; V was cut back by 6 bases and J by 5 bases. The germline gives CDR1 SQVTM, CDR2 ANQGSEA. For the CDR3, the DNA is TGCAGCGTGGGACAGTCGCTAACCGGGGAGCTGTTTTTT. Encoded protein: CSVGQSLTGELFF.

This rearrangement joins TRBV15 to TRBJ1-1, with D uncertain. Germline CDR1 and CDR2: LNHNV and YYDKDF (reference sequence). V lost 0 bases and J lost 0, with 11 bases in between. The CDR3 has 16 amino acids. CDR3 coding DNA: TGTGCCACCAGCAGAGATGGCGCAGTAATGAACACTGAAGCTTTCTTT. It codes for CATSRDGAVMNTEAFF.

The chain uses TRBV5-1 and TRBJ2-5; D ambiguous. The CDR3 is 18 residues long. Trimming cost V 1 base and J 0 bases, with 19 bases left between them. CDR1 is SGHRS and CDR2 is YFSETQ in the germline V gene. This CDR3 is CASSLIVSGSTNQETQYF. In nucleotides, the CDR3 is TGCGCCAGCAGCTTGATTGTTTCCGGCAGCACCAACCAAGAGACCCAGTACTTC.

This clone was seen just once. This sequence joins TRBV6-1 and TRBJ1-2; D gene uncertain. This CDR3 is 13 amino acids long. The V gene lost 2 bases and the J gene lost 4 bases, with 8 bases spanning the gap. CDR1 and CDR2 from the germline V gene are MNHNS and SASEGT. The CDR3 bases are TGTGCCAGCAGTGAAAGGACCCTCTATGGCTACACCTTC. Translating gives CASSERTLYGYTF.